This T cell receptor (beta chain) was obtained from a study of OX40 agonist ivuxolimab in advanced cancers. Background on the whole study: Ivuxolimab, which targeted the costimulatory receptor OX40 (CD134), was an agonistic, fully human IgG2 monoclonal antibody. In the dose-escalation cohort, 70% to 90% of patients were male, and the mean age was 60 years with a range of about 20 to 80. The purpose of peripheral TCRbeta sequencing was to test whether ivuxolimab changed TCR sequence diversity and led to clonal T-cell expansion. Intravenous ivuxolimab was administered to patients every 2 weeks at six dose levels: 0.01, 0.1, 0.3, 1.5, 3 and 10 mg/kg. Prior anti-PD-1, anti-PD-L1 or anti-CTLA-4 therapy was permitted, and approximately 40% of dose-escalation patients had received checkpoint inhibitors. The monotherapy dose-escalation portion (N ≈ 56 patients) of the phase I ivuxolimab trial is reported in the paper. Of the approximately 54 patients in dose escalation, about 20 had hepatocellular carcinoma, approximately 15 had melanoma, 9 had renal cell carcinoma and 9 had head and neck cancer. Three dose-escalation patients achieved partial responses, one with hepatocellular carcinoma and two with cutaneous melanoma.

Patients with a history of autoimmune disease or receiving systemic immunosuppression were excluded from the trial. Peripheral blood for TCR sequencing was collected from all dose cohorts at baseline, on cycle 4 day 1, and on cycle 7 day 1. Samples came from an open-label, multicenter, first-in-human phase I dose-escalation trial of ivuxolimab. Adults with locally advanced or metastatic melanoma, renal cell carcinoma, hepatocellular carcinoma or head and neck squamous cell carcinoma were enrolled in the trial. Before TCR sequencing, CD4+ and CD8+ T cells were separately sorted from peripheral blood. This clone was counted between two and nine times. The target of this receptor is not known. Within one base of it there is no much larger clone, and no base qualities were kept. What the work shows at the level of the full study, not this receptor alone: After ivuxolimab, CD8+ T cells had more expanded clones than CD4+ T cells on average. In the 0.1-3.0 mg/kg groups, partial responders had among the lowest normalized peripheral clonal expansion, particularly in CD8+ T cells. At doses of 0.1 to 3.0 mg/kg, clonal expansion of both CD4+ and CD8+ blood T cells was observed from baseline to week 6. Which antigens the clonally expanded peripheral T cells were specific for was not determined. Low levels of normalized T-cell clonal expansion were also shown by some nonresponding patients.

CDR1 and CDR2, per the germline V gene, are MNHNS and SASEGT. The CDR3 starts with the cysteine, ends with the phenylalanine, and has 12 residues. The read is trimmed to its CDR3 DNA, 36 bases read in frame from base 1. Trimming at the junction amounts to 0 bases on V and 7 bases on J, and the germline ends lie 6 bases apart. For sequencing of the TCRbeta CDR3 region, genomic DNA was extracted from the sorted cells. The immunoSEQ Assay was used for sequencing of TCRbeta CDR3 regions. In its TCRdb copy, this immuneACCESS table keeps in-frame sequences only and misses some clones. Where compared with another copy, unresolved V genes explain less than half of these, and the others have no known cause. This sample holds approximately 100,000 clones; about 80% were observed only once. The top ten clones comprise around 5.9% of the sample.

The material sequenced was CD4+ or CD8+ T cells sorted from blood, taken in a trial of the OX40 agonist ivuxolimab. The TCR sequence derives from an adult with an advanced solid tumor such as melanoma, head and neck, liver or kidney cancer. The chain joins TRBV6-1 to TRBJ1-2; the D gene lacks a confident call. The DNA is TGTGCCAGCAGTGAAGCCGGGGTTGGCTACACCTTC. The resulting protein is CASSEAGVGYTF.